This passage covers 5 T cell receptor beta chains from one sample sequenced in a study of cytomegalovirus exposure and HLA in healthy donors. In the PCR, 60 Vbeta and 13 Jbeta primers were used. Generated by immunoSEQ multiplex PCR, the TCRdb table keeps only in-frame clones and is missing some. The top ten hold 5% to 6.5% of the sample, which has roughly 150,000 clones, under 85% seen once. Material: PBMCs. The receptors come from a woman aged 18-29 years in good health and CMV-seropositive.

This rearrangement joins TRBV7-2 to TRBJ1-1, with D possibly TRBD1 on 6 matching bases. Germline CDR1 and CDR2: SGHTA and FQGNSA. This CDR3 has 15 residues. The germline V and J ends were trimmed by 1 base and 6 bases, with 15 bases remaining between them. The CDR3 protein is CASSLERQVMAEAFF. DNA of the CDR3: TGTGCCAGCAGCTTAGAGCGACAGGTTATGGCTGAAGCTTTCTTT. Combining the CDR3 with reference TRBV7-2 and TRBJ1-1 gives the whole variable domain GAGVSQSPSNKVTEKGKDVELRCDPISGHTALYWYRQSLGQGLEFLIYFQGNSAPDKSGLPSDRFSAERTGGSVSTLTIQRTQQEDSAVYLCASSLERQVMAEAFFGQGTRLTVV.

The chain joins TRBV9 to TRBJ1-1; D gene ambiguous. This CDR3 contains 13 residues. Deletions cut 3 bases from V and 0 bases from J, with 6 bases between. The germline V gene encodes CDR1 SGDLS and CDR2 YYNGEE. CDR3 sequence reads: CASSAGVNTEAFF. Written as DNA, the CDR3 is TGTGCCAGCAGCGCCGGGGTGAACACTGAAGCTTTCTTT.

The gene calls are TRBV6-6 and TRBJ1-1, with D tentatively TRBD1 (6 bases). Trimming pared 0 bases from V and 11 bases from J, leaving 13 bases between. This CDR3 region has 13 residues. Germline assignment: CDR1 MNHNY and CDR2 SVGAGI (reference sequence). CDR3 coding DNA: TGTGCCAGCAGTTACTCGAGGGGGAGTAAGGCTTTCTTT. It yields the protein CASSYSRGSKAFF.

This clone was picked up one time. The V and J genes are TRBV5-1 and TRBJ1-5, with a weak D call TRBD1 (5 bases). V was trimmed by 0 bases and J by 1 base, leaving 8 bases between them. CDR1 is SGHRS, CDR2 YFSETQ, per germline. The CDR3 consists of 15 residues. CDR3 in amino acids: CASSLEGSSNQPQHF. The CDR3 bases are TGCGCCAGCAGCTTGGAGGGGTCGAGCAATCAGCCCCAGCATTTT.

The chain joins TRBV7-3 to TRBJ2-1; D is perhaps TRBD2 (6 bases). The germline V gene has CDR1 SGHTA and CDR2 FQGTGA. The CDR3 sequence is 15 residues long. Trimming removed 5 bases from V and 5 bases from J, with 16 bases in between. CDR3 sequence reads: CASSPKLAEHNEQFF. CDR3 coding DNA: TGTGCCAGCAGCCCTAAATTAGCGGAACACAATGAGCAGTTCTTC.